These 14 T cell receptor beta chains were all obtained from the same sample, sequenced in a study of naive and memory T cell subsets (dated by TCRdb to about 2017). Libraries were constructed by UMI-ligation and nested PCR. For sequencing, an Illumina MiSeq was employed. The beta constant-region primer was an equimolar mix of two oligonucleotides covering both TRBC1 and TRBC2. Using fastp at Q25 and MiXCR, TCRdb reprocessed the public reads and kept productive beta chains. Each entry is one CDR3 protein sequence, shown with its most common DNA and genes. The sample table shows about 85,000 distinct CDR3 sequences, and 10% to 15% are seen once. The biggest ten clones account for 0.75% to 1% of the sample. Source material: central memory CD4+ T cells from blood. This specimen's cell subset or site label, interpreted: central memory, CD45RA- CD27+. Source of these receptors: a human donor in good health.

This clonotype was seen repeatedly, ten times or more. The CDR3 reads CASSLVAGGAETQYF. The CDR3 nucleotides read TGCGCCAGCAGCTTGGTGGCAGGGGGAGCGGAGACCCAGTACTTC. This sequence joins TRBV5-1 and TRBJ2-5; 7 positions agree with TRBD1. The V gene end was trimmed by 0 bases and the J gene end by 5 bases; junction bases not matched to a gene: 7. Germline loops: CDR1 SGHRS, CDR2 YFSETQ. The CDR3 spans 15 residues.

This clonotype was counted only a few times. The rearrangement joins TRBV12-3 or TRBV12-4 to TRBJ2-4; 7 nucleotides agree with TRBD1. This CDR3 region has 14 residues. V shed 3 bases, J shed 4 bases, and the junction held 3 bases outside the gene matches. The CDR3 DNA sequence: TGTGCCAGCAGTTTCGACAGGGTGAAAAACATTCAGTACTTC. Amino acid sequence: CASSFDRVKNIQYF.

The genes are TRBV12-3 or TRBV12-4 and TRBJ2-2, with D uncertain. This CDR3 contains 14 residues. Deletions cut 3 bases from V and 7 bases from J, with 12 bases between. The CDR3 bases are TGTGCCAGCAGTTTGGGCATTAGTGGCGGGGAGCTGTTTTTT. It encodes CASSLGISGGELFF.

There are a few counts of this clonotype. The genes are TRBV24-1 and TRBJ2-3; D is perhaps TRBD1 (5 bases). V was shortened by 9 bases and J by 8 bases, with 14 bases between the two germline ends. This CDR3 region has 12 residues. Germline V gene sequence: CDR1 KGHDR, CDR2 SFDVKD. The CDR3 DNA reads TGTGCCACCTCTGTGGTAGGGGCTACGCAGTATTTT. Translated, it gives CATSVVGATQYF.

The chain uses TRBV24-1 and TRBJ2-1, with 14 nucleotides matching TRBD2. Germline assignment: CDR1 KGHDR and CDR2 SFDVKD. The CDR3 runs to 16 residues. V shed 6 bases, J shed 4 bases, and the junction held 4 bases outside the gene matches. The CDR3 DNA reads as TGTGCCACCAGTACCGGACTAGCGGGAGGATACAATGAGCAGTTCTTC. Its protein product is CATSTGLAGGYNEQFF.

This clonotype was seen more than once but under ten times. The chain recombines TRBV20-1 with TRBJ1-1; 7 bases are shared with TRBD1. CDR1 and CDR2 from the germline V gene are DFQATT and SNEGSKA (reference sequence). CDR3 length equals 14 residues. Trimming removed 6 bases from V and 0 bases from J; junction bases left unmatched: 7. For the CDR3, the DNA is TGCAGTGCCGTAGGGGGACAGCTGAACACTGAAGCTTTCTTT. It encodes CSAVGGQLNTEAFF.

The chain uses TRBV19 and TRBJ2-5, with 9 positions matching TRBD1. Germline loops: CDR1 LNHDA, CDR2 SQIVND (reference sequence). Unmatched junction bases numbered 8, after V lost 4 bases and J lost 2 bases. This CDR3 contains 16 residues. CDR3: CASSSTGGATQETQYF. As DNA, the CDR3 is TGTGCCAGTAGTAGTACAGGGGGCGCAACGCAAGAGACCCAGTACTTC.

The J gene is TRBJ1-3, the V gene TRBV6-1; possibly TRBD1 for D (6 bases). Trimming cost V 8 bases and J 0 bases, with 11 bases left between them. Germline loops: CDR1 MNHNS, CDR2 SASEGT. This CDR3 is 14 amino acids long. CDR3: CASGGRISGNTIYF. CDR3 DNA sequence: TGTGCCAGCGGGGGCCGAATCTCTGGAAACACCATATATTTT.

This chain's CDR3 is CASSSGPDRTGETQYF. The DNA for the CDR3 is TGTGCCAGCAGCTCAGGACCCGACAGAACGGGGGAGACCCAGTACTTC. V gene TRBV7-2 combines with J gene TRBJ2-5; the D call may be TRBD1 or TRBD2 (5 bases each). CDR1 is SGHTA, CDR2 FQGNSA, per germline. Trimming stripped 4 bases from V and 5 bases from J, with 20 bases between. This CDR3 spans 16 amino acids.

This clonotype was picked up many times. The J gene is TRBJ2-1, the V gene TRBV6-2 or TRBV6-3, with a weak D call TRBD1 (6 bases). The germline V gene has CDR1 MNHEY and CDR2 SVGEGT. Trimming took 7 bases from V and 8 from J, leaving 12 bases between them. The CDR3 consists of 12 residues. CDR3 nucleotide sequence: TGTGCCAGCAAGAAGACAGGTGATGAGCAGTTCTTC. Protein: CASKKTGDEQFF.

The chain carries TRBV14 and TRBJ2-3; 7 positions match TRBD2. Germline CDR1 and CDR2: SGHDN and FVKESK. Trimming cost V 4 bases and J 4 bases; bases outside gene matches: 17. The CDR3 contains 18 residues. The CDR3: CASSPLRGKRGRSDTQYF. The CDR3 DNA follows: TGTGCCAGCAGCCCTCTAAGGGGCAAGCGGGGAAGGTCAGATACGCAGTATTTT.

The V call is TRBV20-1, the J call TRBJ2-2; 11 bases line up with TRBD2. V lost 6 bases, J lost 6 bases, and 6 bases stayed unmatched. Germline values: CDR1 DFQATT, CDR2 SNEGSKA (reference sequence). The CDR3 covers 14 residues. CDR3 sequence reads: CSAPGLAVSGELFF. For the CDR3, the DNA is TGCAGTGCCCCGGGACTAGCGGTTTCCGGGGAGCTGTTTTTT.

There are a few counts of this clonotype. CDR3 region: CASSLVVRGEYGYTF. The CDR3 DNA reads as TGTGCCAGCAGCTTGGTTGTCCGGGGAGAGTATGGCTACACCTTC. The J gene is TRBJ1-2, the V gene TRBV5-4; no clear D. CDR3 length: 15 amino acids. V shed 0 bases and J shed 5 bases, with 14 bases lying between them. In germline, CDR1 is SGHNT, CDR2 YYREEE (reference sequence).

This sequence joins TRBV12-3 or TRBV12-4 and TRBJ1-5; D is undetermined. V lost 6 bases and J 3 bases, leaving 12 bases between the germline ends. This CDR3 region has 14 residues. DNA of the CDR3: TGTGCCAGCAGAGGCCCGGGAGCCAATCAGCCCCAGCATTTT. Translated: CASRGPGANQPQHF.